These T cell receptor beta chains were read from a single sample in a study of cytomegalovirus exposure and HLA in healthy donors. TCRdb keeps only in-frame clones here, not all; method: immunoSEQ multiplex PCR. The listing contains approximately 100,000 clones. Sequencing used PBMCs. These receptors were collected from a man aged 40-55 years in good health and CMV-seronegative. CDR3s include the opening cysteine and the closing phenylalanine or tryptophan. D genes are given only for firm matches.

len: 16; d_gene: .; v_gene: TRBV7-9; j_gene: TRBJ2-5; CDR3nt: TGTGCCAGCAGCTTAGCGCGGGGTTACACCCAAGAGACCCAGTACTTC; CDR3aa: CASSLARGYTQETQYF
len: 15; d_gene: .; v_gene: TRBV7-2; j_gene: TRBJ2-7; CDR3nt: TGTGCCAGCAGCTTAGACAGGGCCCACTCCTACGAGCAGTACTTC; CDR3aa: CASSLDRAHSYEQYF
len: 16; d_gene: TRBD2; v_gene: TRBV4-2; j_gene: TRBJ2-7; CDR3nt: TGTGCCAGCAGCCAAGGTGTAGCGGGGGAATCCTACGAGCAGTACTTC; CDR3aa: CASSQGVAGESYEQYF
len: 14; d_gene: TRBD2; v_gene: TRBV10-2; j_gene: TRBJ2-1; CDR3nt: TGCGCCACCGCTAGCGGGGAGACTTACAATGAGCAGTTCTTC; CDR3aa: CATASGETYNEQFF
len: 15; d_gene: TRBD1; v_gene: TRBV6-5; j_gene: TRBJ1-2; CDR3nt: TGTGCCAGCAGTTACTCGAGGACAGGGTATAATGGCTACACCTTC; CDR3aa: CASSYSRTGYNGYTF
len: 15; d_gene: .; v_gene: TRBV7-2; j_gene: TRBJ2-3; CDR3nt: TGTGCCAGCAGCTTCACAGGTCCGAGCACAGATACGCAGTATTTT; CDR3aa: CASSFTGPSTDTQYF
len: 15; d_gene: TRBD1; v_gene: TRBV5-6; j_gene: TRBJ1-5; CDR3nt: TGTGCCAGCACCCAAAAGGGGGCCGGCAATCAGCCCCAGCATTTT; CDR3aa: CASTQKGAGNQPQHF
len: 15; d_gene: .; v_gene: TRBV7-8; j_gene: TRBJ1-5; CDR3nt: TGTGCCAGCAGCTTATATCAGGGGCAGCATCAGCCCCAGCATTTT; CDR3aa: CASSLYQGQHQPQHF
len: 14; d_gene: .; v_gene: TRBV9; j_gene: TRBJ1-2; CDR3nt: TGTGCCAGCAGCGGATTAGGGGTTTCGGATGGCTACACCTTC; CDR3aa: CASSGLGVSDGYTF
len: 15; d_gene: .; v_gene: TRBV29-1; j_gene: TRBJ1-3; CDR3nt: TGCAGCGTTGTTCACGGGTCGAGCTCTGGAAACACCATATATTTT; CDR3aa: CSVVHGSSSGNTIYF
len: 14; d_gene: .; v_gene: TRBV9; j_gene: TRBJ2-3; CDR3nt: TGTGCCAGCAGCCCTTCGCGGGGCACAGATACGCAGTATTTT; CDR3aa: CASSPSRGTDTQYF
len: 14; d_gene: .; v_gene: TRBV28; j_gene: TRBJ1-2; CDR3nt: TGTGCCACCTTGGGGGCAGGCCCCAACTATGGCTACACCTTC; CDR3aa: CATLGAGPNYGYTF
len: 16; d_gene: .; v_gene: TRBV6-5; j_gene: TRBJ1-4; CDR3nt: TGTGCCAGCAGTTACTCGAGTGGCAGGGTGGGAGAAAAACTGTTTTTT; CDR3aa: CASSYSSGRVGEKLFF
len: 15; d_gene: TRBD2; v_gene: TRBV2; j_gene: TRBJ2-5; CDR3nt: TGTGCCAGCAGTCGTTTAGCGGGTGTGGTGGAGACCCAGTACTTC; CDR3aa: CASSRLAGVVETQYF
len: 15; d_gene: TRBD1; v_gene: TRBV18; j_gene: TRBJ2-1; CDR3nt: TGTGCCAGCTCACCACTTGGGACAGGGGCTAATGAGCAGTTCTTC; CDR3aa: CASSPLGTGANEQFF
len: 13; d_gene: .; v_gene: TRBV10-3; j_gene: TRBJ1-2; CDR3nt: TGTGCCATCAGTGAGGGGGCTGGCTATGGCTACACCTTC; CDR3aa: CAISEGAGYGYTF
len: 11; d_gene: .; v_gene: TRBV5-1; j_gene: TRBJ2-1; CDR3nt: TGCGCCAGCTCCTTCCTTAATGAGCAGTTCTTC; CDR3aa: CASSFLNEQFF
len: 15; d_gene: .; v_gene: TRBV4-3; j_gene: TRBJ2-7; CDR3nt: TGCGCCAGCAGCCAAGACAGGGTGGGTCCTTACGAGCAGTACTTC; CDR3aa: CASSQDRVGPYEQYF
len: 13; d_gene: TRBD2; v_gene: TRBV11-2; j_gene: TRBJ2-7; CDR3nt: TGTGCCAGCAGCCGACAACGGGGGGGGCAGACCAAGTTC; CDR3aa: CASSRQRGGQTKF
len: 15; d_gene: TRBD2; v_gene: TRBV6-6; j_gene: TRBJ2-7; CDR3nt: TGTGCCAGCAGTTTTCTAGCGGGGGGGAACTACGAGCAGTACTTC; CDR3aa: CASSFLAGGNYEQYF
len: 13; d_gene: TRBD2; v_gene: TRBV12-5; j_gene: TRBJ2-1; CDR3nt: TGTGCTAGCAGCGGGAGCTCCTACAATGAGCAGTTCTTC; CDR3aa: CASSGSSYNEQFF
len: 15; d_gene: TRBD1; v_gene: TRBV11-2; j_gene: TRBJ1-4; CDR3nt: TGTGCCAGCAGCACCGGACAGGGGATTTTGGAAAAACTGTTTTTT; CDR3aa: CASSTGQGILEKLFF
len: 16; d_gene: TRBD1; v_gene: TRBV7-6; j_gene: TRBJ1-4; CDR3nt: TGTGCCAGCAGCGCGTCCAGGGGGCCAACTAATGAAAAACTGTTTTTT; CDR3aa: CASSASRGPTNEKLFF
len: 14; d_gene: .; v_gene: TRBV13; j_gene: TRBJ2-5; CDR3nt: TGTGCCAGCAGCTTCTGGGGGCCTGGGGAGACCCAGTACTTC; CDR3aa: CASSFWGPGETQYF
len: 14; d_gene: .; v_gene: TRBV4-3; j_gene: TRBJ2-7; CDR3nt: TGCGCCAGCAGCCAAGAGTATTCTACCTACGAGCAGTACTTC; CDR3aa: CASSQEYSTYEQYF
len: 16; d_gene: TRBD1; v_gene: TRBV14; j_gene: TRBJ2-1; CDR3nt: TGTGCCAGCAGCCAGACAGGGGGTAAATCCTACAATGAGCAGTTCTTC; CDR3aa: CASSQTGGKSYNEQFF
len: 19; d_gene: TRBD1; v_gene: TRBV11-2; j_gene: TRBJ1-4; CDR3nt: TGTGCCAGCAGCTTCCTGCGTGGTAAAGGGGGCCGTACTAATGAAAAACTGTTTTTT; CDR3aa: CASSFLRGKGGRTNEKLFF
len: 16; d_gene: TRBD1; v_gene: TRBV6-6; j_gene: TRBJ1-1; CDR3nt: TGTGCCAGCAGTTCGGGACAGGGGGATGAGGTTACTGAAGCTTTCTTT; CDR3aa: CASSSGQGDEVTEAFF
len: 14; d_gene: TRBD1; v_gene: TRBV2; j_gene: TRBJ1-2; CDR3nt: TGTGCCAGCCCGGTGGGGACAGGGGTCGGCGGCTACACCTTC; CDR3aa: CASPVGTGVGGYTF